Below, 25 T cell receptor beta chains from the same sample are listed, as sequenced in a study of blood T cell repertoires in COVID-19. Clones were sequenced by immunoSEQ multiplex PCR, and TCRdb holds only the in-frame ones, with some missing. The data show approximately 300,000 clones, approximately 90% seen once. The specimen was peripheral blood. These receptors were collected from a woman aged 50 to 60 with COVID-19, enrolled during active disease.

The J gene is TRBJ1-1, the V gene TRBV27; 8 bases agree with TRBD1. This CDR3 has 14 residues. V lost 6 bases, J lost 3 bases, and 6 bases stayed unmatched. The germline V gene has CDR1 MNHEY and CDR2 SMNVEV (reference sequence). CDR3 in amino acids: CASRPMDRDTEAFF. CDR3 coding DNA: TGTGCCAGCAGACCTATGGACAGGGACACTGAAGCTTTCTTT.

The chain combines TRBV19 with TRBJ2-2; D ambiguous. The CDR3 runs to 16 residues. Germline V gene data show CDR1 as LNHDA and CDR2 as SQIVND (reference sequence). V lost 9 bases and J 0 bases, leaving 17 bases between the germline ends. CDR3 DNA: TGTGCCAGCTCGTCTTTATTTTCTGCGAACACCGGGGAGCTGTTTTTT. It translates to CASSSLFSANTGELFF.

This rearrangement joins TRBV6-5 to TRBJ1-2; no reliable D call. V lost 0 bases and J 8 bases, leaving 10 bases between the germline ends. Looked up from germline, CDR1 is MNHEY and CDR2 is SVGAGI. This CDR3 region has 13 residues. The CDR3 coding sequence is TGTGCCAGCAGTTACTCGAGTAGCCGAGGCTACACCTTC. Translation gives CASSYSSSRGYTF.

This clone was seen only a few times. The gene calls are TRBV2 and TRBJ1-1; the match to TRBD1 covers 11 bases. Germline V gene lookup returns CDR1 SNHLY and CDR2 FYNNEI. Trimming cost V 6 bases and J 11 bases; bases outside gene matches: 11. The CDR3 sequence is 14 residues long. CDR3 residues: CASSESGTGGNAFF. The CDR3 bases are TGTGCCAGCAGCGAGAGCGGGACAGGGGGGAATGCTTTCTTT.

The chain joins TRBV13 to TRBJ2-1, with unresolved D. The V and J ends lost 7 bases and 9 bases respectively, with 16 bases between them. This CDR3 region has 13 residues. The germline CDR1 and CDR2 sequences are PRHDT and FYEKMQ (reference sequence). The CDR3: CASTRGRLGEQFF. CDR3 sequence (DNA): TGTGCCAGCACCCGCGGTCGTCTCGGTGAGCAGTTCTTC.

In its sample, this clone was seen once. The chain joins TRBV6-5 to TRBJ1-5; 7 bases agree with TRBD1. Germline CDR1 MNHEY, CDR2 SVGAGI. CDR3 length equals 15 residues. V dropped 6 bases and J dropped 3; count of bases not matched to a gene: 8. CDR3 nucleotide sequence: TGTGCCAGCAGGTTGCGAGACAGGGACAATCAGCCCCAGCATTTT. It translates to CASRLRDRDNQPQHF.

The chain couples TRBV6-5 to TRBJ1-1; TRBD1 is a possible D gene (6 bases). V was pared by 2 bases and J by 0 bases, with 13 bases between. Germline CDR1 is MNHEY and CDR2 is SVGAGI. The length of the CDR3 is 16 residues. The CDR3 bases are TGTGCCAGCAGTTACGGGGGCCCTAACATGAACACTGAAGCTTTCTTT. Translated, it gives CASSYGGPNMNTEAFF.

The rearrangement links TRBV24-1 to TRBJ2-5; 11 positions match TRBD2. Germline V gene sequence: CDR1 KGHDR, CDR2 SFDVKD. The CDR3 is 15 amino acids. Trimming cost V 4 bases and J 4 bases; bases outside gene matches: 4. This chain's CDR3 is CATSDVAGGPETQYF. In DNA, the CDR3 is TGTGCCACCAGTGACGTAGCGGGAGGGCCAGAGACCCAGTACTTC.

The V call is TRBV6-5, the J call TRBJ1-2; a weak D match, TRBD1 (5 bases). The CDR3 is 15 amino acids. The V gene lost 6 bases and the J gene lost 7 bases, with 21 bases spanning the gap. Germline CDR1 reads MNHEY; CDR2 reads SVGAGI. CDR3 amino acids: CASSHQWGVVGGYTF. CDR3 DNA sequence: TGTGCCAGCAGCCACCAATGGGGGGTGGTGGGTGGCTACACCTTC.

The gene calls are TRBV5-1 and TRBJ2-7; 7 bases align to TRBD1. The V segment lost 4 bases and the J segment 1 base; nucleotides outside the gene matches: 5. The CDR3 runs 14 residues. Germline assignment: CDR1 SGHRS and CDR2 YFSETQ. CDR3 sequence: CASSPGDRSYEQYF. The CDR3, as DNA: TGCGCCAGCAGCCCCGGGGACAGATCCTACGAGCAGTACTTC.

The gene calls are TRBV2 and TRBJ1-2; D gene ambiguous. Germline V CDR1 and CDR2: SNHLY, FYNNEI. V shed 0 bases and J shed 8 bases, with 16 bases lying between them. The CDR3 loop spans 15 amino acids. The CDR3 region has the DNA TGTGCCAGCAGTGAAGCGCTTCTGAGGTGGTGGGGCTACACCTTC. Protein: CASSEALLRWWGYTF.

The CDR3 region has the DNA TGTGCCAGTAATCGGGGGGGACTCGACTCCTACGAGCAGTACTTC. This codes for CASNRGGLDSYEQYF. J is TRBJ2-7 and V is TRBV19, with 8 bases fitting TRBD2. This CDR3 region has 15 residues. Per germline, CDR1 LNHDA and CDR2 SQIVND (reference sequence). After removal of 7 bases from V and 0 bases from J, the junction contained 8 bases not matched to a gene.

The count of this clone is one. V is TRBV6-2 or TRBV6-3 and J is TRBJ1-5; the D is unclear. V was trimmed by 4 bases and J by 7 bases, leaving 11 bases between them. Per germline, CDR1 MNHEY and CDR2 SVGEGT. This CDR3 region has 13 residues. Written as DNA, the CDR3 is TGTGCCAGCAGTTTAGCGGTGGGACAGCCCCAGCATTTT. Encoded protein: CASSLAVGQPQHF.

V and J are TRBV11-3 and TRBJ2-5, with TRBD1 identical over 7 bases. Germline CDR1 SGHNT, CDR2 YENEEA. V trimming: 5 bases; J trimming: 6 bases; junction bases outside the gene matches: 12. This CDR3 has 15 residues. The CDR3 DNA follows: TGTGCCAGCAGCCCCCAGACAGGGTTGGTAAAGACCCAGTACTTC. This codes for CASSPQTGLVKTQYF.

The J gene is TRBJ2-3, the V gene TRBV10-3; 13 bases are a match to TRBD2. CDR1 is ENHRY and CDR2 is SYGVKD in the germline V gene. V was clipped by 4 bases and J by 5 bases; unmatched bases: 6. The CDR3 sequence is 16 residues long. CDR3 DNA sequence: TGTGCCATCAGTGCGGGACTAGCGGGAATTCTAGATACGCAGTATTTT. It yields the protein CAISAGLAGILDTQYF.

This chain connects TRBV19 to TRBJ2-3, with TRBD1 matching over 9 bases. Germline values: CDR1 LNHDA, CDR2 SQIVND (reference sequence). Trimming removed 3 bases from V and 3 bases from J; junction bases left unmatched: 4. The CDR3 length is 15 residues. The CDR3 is CASSMGQGETDTQYF. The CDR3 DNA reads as TGTGCCAGTAGTATGGGACAGGGCGAGACAGATACGCAGTATTTT.

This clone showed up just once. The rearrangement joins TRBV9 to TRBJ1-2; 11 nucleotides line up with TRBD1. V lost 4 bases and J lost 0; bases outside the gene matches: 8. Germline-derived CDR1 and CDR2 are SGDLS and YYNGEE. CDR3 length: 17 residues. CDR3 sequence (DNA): TGTGCCAGCAGCACCGGACAGGGGGCACTAACTAACTATGGCTACACCTTC. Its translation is CASSTGQGALTNYGYTF.

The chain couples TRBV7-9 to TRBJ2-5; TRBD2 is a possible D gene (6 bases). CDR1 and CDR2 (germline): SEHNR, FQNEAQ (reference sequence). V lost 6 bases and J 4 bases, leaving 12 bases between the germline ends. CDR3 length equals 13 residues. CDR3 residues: CASSTAGGETQYF. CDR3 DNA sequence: TGTGCCAGCAGTACAGCGGGCGGAGAGACCCAGTACTTC.

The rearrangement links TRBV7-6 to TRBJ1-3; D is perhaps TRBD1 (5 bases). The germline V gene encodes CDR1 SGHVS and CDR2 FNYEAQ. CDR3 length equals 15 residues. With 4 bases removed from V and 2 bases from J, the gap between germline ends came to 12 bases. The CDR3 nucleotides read TGTGCCAGCAGCTCCCGGGGGTCTGCTGGAAACACCATATATTTT. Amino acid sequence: CASSSRGSAGNTIYF.

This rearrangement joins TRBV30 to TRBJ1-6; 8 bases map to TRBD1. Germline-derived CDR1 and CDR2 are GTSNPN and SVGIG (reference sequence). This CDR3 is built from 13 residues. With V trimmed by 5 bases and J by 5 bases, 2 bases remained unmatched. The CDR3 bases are TGTGCCTGGGACAGGGGAAATAATTCACCCCTCCACTTT. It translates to CAWDRGNNSPLHF.

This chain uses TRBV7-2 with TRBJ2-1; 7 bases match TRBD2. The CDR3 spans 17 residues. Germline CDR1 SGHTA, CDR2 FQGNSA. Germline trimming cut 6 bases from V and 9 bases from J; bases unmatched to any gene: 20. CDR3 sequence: CASSPLGGTTPSGEQFF. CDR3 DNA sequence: TGTGCCAGCAGTCCTCTGGGCGGGACTACCCCATCGGGTGAGCAGTTCTTC.

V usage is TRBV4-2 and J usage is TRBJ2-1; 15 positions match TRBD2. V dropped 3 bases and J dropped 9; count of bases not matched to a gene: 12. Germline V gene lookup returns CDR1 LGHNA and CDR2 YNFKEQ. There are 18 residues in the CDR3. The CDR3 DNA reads TGTGCCAGCAGCCACCGGACTAGCGGGAGGGGGCTTGTCACTGAGCAGTTCTTC. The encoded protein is CASSHRTSGRGLVTEQFF.

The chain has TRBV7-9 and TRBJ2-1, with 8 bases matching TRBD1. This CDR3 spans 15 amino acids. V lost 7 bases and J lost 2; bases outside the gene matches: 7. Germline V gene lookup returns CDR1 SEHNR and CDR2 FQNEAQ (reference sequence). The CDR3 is CASTGTGGPYNEQFF. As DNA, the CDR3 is TGTGCCAGCACCGGCACAGGGGGGCCCTACAATGAGCAGTTCTTC.

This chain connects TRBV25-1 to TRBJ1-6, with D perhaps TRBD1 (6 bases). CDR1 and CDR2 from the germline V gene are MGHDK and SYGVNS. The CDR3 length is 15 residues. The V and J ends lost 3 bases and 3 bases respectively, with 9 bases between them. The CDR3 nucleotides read TGTGCCAGCAGTGACGGACAGAACTATAATTCACCCCTCCACTTT. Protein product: CASSDGQNYNSPLHF.

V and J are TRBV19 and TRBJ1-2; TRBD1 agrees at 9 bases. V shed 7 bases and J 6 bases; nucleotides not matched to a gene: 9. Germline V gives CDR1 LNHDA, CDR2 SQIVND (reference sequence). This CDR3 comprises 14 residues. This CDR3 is CASTLTWDRDGYTF. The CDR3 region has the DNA TGTGCCAGTACCCTAACGTGGGACAGGGATGGCTACACCTTC.